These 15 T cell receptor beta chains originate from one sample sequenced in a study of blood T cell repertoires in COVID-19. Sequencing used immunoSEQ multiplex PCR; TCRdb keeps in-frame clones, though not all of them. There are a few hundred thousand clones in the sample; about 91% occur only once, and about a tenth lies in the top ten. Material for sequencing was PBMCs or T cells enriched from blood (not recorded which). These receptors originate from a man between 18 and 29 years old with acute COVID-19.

CDR3 protein: CASSFEEQGGKRFF. CDR3 nucleotides: TGTGCCAGCAGCTTCGAGGAACAGGGGGGTAAGAGGTTCTTC. This chain links TRBV7-2 with TRBJ2-1; 8 positions agree with TRBD1. Germline lookup yields CDR1 SGHTA and CDR2 FQGNSA. The ends lost 3 bases at V and 15 bases at J; junction bases unmatched: 13. The length of the CDR3 is 14 residues.

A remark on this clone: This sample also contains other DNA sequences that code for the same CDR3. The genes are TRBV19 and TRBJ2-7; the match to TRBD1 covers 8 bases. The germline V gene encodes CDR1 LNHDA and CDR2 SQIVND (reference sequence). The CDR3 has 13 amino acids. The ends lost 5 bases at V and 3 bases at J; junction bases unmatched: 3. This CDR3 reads CASSSGQGYEQYF. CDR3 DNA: TGTGCCAGTAGTTCCGGACAGGGCTACGAGCAGTACTTC.

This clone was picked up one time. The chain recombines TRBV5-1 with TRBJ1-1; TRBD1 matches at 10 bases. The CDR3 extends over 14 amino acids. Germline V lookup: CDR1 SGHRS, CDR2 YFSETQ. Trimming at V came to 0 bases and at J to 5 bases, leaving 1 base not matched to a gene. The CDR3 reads CASSLGTGGTEAFF. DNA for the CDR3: TGCGCCAGCAGCTTGGGGACAGGGGGGACTGAAGCTTTCTTT.

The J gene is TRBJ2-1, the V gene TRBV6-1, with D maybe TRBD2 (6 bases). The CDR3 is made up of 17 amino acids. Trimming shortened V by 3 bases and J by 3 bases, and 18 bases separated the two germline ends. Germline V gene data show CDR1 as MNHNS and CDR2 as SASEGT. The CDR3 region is CASSEGFRRDGYNEQFF. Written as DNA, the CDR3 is TGTGCCAGCAGTGAGGGGTTTCGGCGGGACGGCTACAATGAGCAGTTCTTC.

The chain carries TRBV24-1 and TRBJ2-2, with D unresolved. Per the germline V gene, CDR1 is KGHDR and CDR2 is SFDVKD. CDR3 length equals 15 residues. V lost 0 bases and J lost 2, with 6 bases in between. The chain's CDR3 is CATSDLSGNTGELFF. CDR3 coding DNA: TGTGCCACCAGTGATTTGTCAGGAAACACCGGGGAGCTGTTTTTT.

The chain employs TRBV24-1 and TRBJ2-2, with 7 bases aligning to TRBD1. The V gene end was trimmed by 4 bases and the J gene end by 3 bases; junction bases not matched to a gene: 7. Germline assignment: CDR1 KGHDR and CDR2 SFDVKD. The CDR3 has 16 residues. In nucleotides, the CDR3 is TGTGCCACCAGTGACTCTAACAGGGGTGACACCGGGGAGCTGTTTTTT. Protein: CATSDSNRGDTGELFF.

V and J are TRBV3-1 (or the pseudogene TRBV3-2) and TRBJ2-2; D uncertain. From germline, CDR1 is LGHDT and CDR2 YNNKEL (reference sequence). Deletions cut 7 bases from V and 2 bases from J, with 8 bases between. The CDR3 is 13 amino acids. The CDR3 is CASILSNTGELFF. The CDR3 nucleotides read TGTGCCAGCATCCTCTCCAACACCGGGGAGCTGTTTTTT.

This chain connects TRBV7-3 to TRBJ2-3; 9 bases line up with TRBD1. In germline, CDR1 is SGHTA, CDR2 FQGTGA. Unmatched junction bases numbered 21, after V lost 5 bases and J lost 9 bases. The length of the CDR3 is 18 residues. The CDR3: CASSLPGQGPHRSGTQYF. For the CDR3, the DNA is TGTGCCAGCAGCCTTCCGGGACAGGGACCACACAGATCGGGGACGCAGTATTTT.

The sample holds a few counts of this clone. The DNA for the CDR3 is TGTGCCAGCAGCTTTATCCCCCGGGGCACCGGGGAGCTGTTTTTT. Encoded protein: CASSFIPRGTGELFF. V and J are TRBV5-8 and TRBJ2-2, with a weak D call TRBD2 (5 bases). Per the germline V gene, CDR1 is SGHTS and CDR2 is YDEGEE. This CDR3 contains 15 residues. Between the trimmed V and J ends, which lost 2 bases and 4 bases, there was a span of 12 bases. The full variable domain, with the rest looked up from reference TRBV5-8 and TRBJ2-2, is EAGVTQSPTHLIKTRGQQATLRCSPISGHTSVYWYQQALGLGLQFLLWYDEGEERNRGNFPPRFSGRQFPNYSSELNVNALELEDSALYLCASSFIPRGTGELFFGEGSRLTVL.

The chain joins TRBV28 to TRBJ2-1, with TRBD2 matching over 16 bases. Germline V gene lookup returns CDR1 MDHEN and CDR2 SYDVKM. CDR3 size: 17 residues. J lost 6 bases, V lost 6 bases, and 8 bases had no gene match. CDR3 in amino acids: CASSLEGLAGGGNEQFF. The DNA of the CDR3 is TGTGCCAGCAGCCTCGAGGGACTAGCGGGAGGGGGCAATGAGCAGTTCTTC.

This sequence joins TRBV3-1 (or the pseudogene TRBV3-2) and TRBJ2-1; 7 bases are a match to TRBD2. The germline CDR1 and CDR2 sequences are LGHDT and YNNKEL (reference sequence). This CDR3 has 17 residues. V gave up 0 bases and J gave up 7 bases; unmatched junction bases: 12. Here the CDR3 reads CASSQERWRESGNEQFF. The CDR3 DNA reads TGTGCCAGCAGCCAAGAAAGGTGGCGGGAGTCCGGAAATGAGCAGTTCTTC.

CDR3 region: CASSLEGQGGQPQHF. In nucleotides, the CDR3 is TGCGCCAGCAGCTTGGAGGGACAGGGTGGTCAGCCCCAGCATTTT. The V gene is TRBV5-1, the J gene TRBJ1-5, with TRBD1 matching over 9 bases. CDR1 and CDR2 (germline): SGHRS, YFSETQ. With 0 bases clipped from V and 6 bases from J, the junction kept 4 bases outside the gene matches. The CDR3 loop spans 15 amino acids.

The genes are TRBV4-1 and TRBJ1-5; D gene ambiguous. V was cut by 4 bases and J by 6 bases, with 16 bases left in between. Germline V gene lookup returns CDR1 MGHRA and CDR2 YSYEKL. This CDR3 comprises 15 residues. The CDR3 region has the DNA TGCGCCAGCAGCCCCGATCCCCGGGCGGGTCAGCCCCAGCATTTT. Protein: CASSPDPRAGQPQHF.

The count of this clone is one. Here the CDR3 reads CASSPQGSGNTIYF. Here the CDR3 DNA reads TGCGCCAGCAGTCCACAGGGGTCTGGAAACACCATATATTTT. The gene calls are TRBV10-1 and TRBJ1-3; 7 bases match TRBD1. This CDR3 region has 14 residues. Trimming cost V 5 bases and J 1 base; bases outside gene matches: 2. Germline values: CDR1 WNHNN, CDR2 SYGVQD (reference sequence).

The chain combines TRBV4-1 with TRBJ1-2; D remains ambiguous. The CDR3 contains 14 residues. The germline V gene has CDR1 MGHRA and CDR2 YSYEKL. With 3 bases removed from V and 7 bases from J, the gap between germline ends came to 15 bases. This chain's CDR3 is CASSHRESKRGYTF. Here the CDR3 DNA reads TGCGCCAGCAGCCACCGGGAGTCAAAACGTGGCTACACCTTC.